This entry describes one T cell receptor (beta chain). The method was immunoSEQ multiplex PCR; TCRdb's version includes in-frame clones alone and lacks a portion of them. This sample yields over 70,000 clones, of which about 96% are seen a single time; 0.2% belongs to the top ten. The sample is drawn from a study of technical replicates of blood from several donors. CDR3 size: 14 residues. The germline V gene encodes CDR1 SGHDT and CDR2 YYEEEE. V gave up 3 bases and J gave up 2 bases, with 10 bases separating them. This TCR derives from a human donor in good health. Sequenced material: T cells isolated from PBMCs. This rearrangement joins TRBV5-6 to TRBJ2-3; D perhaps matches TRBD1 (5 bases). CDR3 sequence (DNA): TGTGCCAGCAGCTCCTGGACAAACACAGATACGCAGTATTTT. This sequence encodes CASSSWTNTDTQYF.